Following are 20 T cell receptor beta chains from one sample sequenced in a study of control samples from healthy donors and cancer patients. The method was immunoSEQ multiplex PCR; TCRdb's version includes in-frame clones alone and lacks a portion of them. The sample lists 100,000 to 150,000 clones, about nine tenths occurring once. What was sequenced was blood. The source is a man aged 35 to 55 in good health.

V and J are TRBV13 and TRBJ2-1; 8 bases are a match to TRBD2. From germline, CDR1 is PRHDT and CDR2 FYEKMQ (reference sequence). The junction had 7 bases not matched to a gene; V was cut back by 7 bases and J by 2 bases. The CDR3 runs to 15 residues. The CDR3 region has the DNA TGTGCCAGCACAATCGCGGGGGGTGCCTACAATGAGCAGTTCTTC. Translation gives CASTIAGGAYNEQFF.

The V call is TRBV25-1, the J call TRBJ1-4; D not resolved. Germline values: CDR1 MGHDK, CDR2 SYGVNS. This CDR3 has 16 residues. Trimming stripped 1 base from V and 8 bases from J, with 17 bases between. DNA for the CDR3: TGTGCCAGCAGTGAATCCCCGTCAGGCTCGAGCGAAAAACTGTTTTTT. Translated, it gives CASSESPSGSSEKLFF.

The chain couples TRBV24-1 to TRBJ2-3; D unresolved. The CDR3 has 13 amino acids. The germline CDR1 and CDR2 sequences are KGHDR and SFDVKD. Trimming pared 5 bases from V and 2 bases from J, leaving 7 bases between. The CDR3 sequence: CATSVSYTDTQYF. CDR3 nucleotides: TGTGCCACCAGTGTCTCATACACAGATACGCAGTATTTT.

This clone was seen once. This chain joins TRBV29-1 and TRBJ1-5; no definite D call. The germline CDR1 and CDR2 sequences are SQVTM and ANQGSEA. CDR3 length: 13 residues. Trimming stripped 5 bases from V and 3 bases from J, with 11 bases between. This CDR3 reads CSVLTLDNQPQHF. Here the CDR3 DNA reads TGCAGCGTTCTGACCCTCGACAATCAGCCCCAGCATTTT.

V is TRBV9 and J is TRBJ2-5; 10 bases fit TRBD2. The trim removed 8 bases at V and 4 bases at J, leaving 5 bases unmatched. The CDR3 sequence is 13 residues long. In germline, CDR1 is SGDLS, CDR2 YYNGEE. The chain's CDR3 is CASASGGRETQYF. The CDR3 bases are TGTGCCAGTGCTAGCGGGGGAAGAGAGACCCAGTACTTC. The full variable domain, its missing parts supplied by reference TRBV9 and TRBJ2-5, is DSGVTQTPKHLITATGQRVTLRCSPRSGDLSVYWYQQSLDQGLQFLIQYYNGEERAKGNILERFSAQQFPDLHSELNLSSLELGDSALYFCASASGGRETQYFGPGTRLLVL.

Here the CDR3 DNA reads TGTGCCACCAGCCGGGACAGGGGTTCCTACGAGCAGTACTTC. Protein sequence: CATSRDRGSYEQYF. This sequence joins TRBV24-1 and TRBJ2-7, with TRBD1 matching 10 bases. In germline, CDR1 is KGHDR, CDR2 SFDVKD. Trimming removed 7 bases from V and 1 base from J; junction bases left unmatched: 3. This CDR3 has 14 amino acids.

The CDR3 bases are TGTGCCAGCAGTTCGGACAGGGGTTATACCGGGGAGCTGTTTTTT. As protein: CASSSDRGYTGELFF. J is TRBJ2-2 and V is TRBV6-2 or TRBV6-3; TRBD1 agrees at 9 bases. V lost 4 bases and J lost 5; bases outside the gene matches: 5. This CDR3 comprises 15 residues. CDR1 MNHEY and CDR2 SVGEGT come from the germline V gene.

The chain uses TRBV6-2 or TRBV6-3 and TRBJ1-1; a weak D match, TRBD1 (5 bases). There are 13 residues in the CDR3. Germline V CDR1 and CDR2: MNHEY, SVGEGT. Deletions cut 0 bases from V and 7 bases from J, with 9 bases between. The DNA for the CDR3 is TGTGCCAGCAGTTACTCATCAGGGTTTGAAGCTTTCTTT. It specifies CASSYSSGFEAFF.

This clone was detected only a few times. The chain is built from TRBV27 and TRBJ2-4, with 12 bases fitting TRBD2. V was clipped by 4 bases and J by 7 bases; unmatched bases: 5. The CDR3 loop spans 15 amino acids. Germline CDR1 MNHEY, CDR2 SMNVEV (reference sequence). The CDR3 DNA reads as TGTGCCAGCAGTTCCCTAGCGGGGGGGCGGAACATTCAGTACTTC. Protein: CASSSLAGGRNIQYF.

The rearrangement links TRBV5-8 to TRBJ1-2; no clear D. The CDR3 extends over 15 amino acids. Germline V gives CDR1 SGHTS, CDR2 YDEGEE. V lost 0 bases, J lost 0 bases, and 9 bases lay in between. The CDR3 region is CASSLGGVANYGYTF. The CDR3 nucleotides are TGTGCCAGCAGCTTGGGCGGGGTCGCTAACTATGGCTACACCTTC.

The chain uses TRBV6-6 and TRBJ1-1; no definite D call. Germline V gene sequence: CDR1 MNHNY, CDR2 SVGAGI (reference sequence). V was trimmed by 5 bases and J by 6 bases, leaving 10 bases between them. The CDR3 has 12 residues. The chain's CDR3 is CASSPSVPEAFF. The DNA of the CDR3 is TGTGCCAGCAGTCCAAGCGTCCCTGAAGCTTTCTTT.

The rearrangement uses TRBV5-6 and TRBJ1-5; maybe TRBD1 (6 bases). From germline, CDR1 is SGHDT and CDR2 YYEEEE. This CDR3 contains 13 residues. V lost 3 bases to trimming and J lost 6 bases, with 10 bases between them. The CDR3 is CASSSTGSQPQHF. The CDR3 DNA reads as TGTGCCAGCAGCTCAACAGGGAGTCAGCCCCAGCATTTT. The full variable domain, rest sourced from reference TRBV5-6 and TRBJ1-5, is DAGVTQSPTHLIKTRGQQVTLRCSPKSGHDTVSWYQQALGQGPQFIFQYYEEEERQRGNFPDRFSGHQFPNYSSELNVNALLLGDSALYLCASSSTGSQPQHFGDGTRLSIL.

V and J are TRBV24-1 and TRBJ1-4; D remains unclear. The V gene's germline CDR1 is KGHDR and CDR2 SFDVKD. Deletions cut 3 bases from V and 8 bases from J, with 18 bases between. The CDR3 runs 16 residues. This CDR3 reads CATSDPRRGSGEKLFF. DNA for the CDR3: TGTGCCACCAGTGATCCTCGGCGAGGCTCGGGGGAAAAACTGTTTTTT.

The chain has TRBV6-5 and TRBJ1-5; TRBD1 matches 7 bases. This CDR3 has 15 residues. V shed 6 bases and J 4 bases; nucleotides not matched to a gene: 9. Germline loops: CDR1 MNHEY, CDR2 SVGAGI. The CDR3 loop reads CASSATGWPNQPQHF. The CDR3 DNA is TGTGCCAGCAGCGCGACAGGGTGGCCAAATCAGCCCCAGCATTTT.

This chain connects TRBV7-2 to TRBJ2-2; 8 bases are a match to TRBD1. In germline, CDR1 is SGHTA, CDR2 FQGNSA. Trimming removed 5 bases from V and 4 bases from J; junction bases left unmatched: 6. The CDR3 consists of 15 residues. The CDR3 DNA follows: TGTGCCAGCAGCGTGGACAGGGTTGTCACCGGGGAGCTGTTTTTT. This sequence encodes CASSVDRVVTGELFF. The complete variable domain, with remaining parts taken from reference TRBV7-2 and TRBJ2-2, reads GAGVSQSPSNKVTEKGKDVELRCDPISGHTALYWYRQSLGQGLEFLIYFQGNSAPDKSGLPSDRFSAERTGGSVSTLTIQRTQQEDSAVYLCASSVDRVVTGELFFGEGSRLTVL.

V usage is TRBV24-1 and J usage is TRBJ1-5; 10 positions match TRBD1. This CDR3 spans 16 amino acids. CDR1 and CDR2 from the germline V gene are KGHDR and SFDVKD. Losses at the gene ends were 4 bases for V and 4 bases for J; bases not matched to a gene: 6. CDR3 bases: TGTGCCACCAGTGACAGAGGGACAGGGGTGAATCAGCCCCAGCATTTT. This sequence encodes CATSDRGTGVNQPQHF.

The chain recombines TRBV6-5 with TRBJ1-2, with 7 nucleotides matching TRBD1. Looked up from germline, CDR1 is MNHEY and CDR2 is SVGAGI. Trimming cost V 9 bases and J 2 bases; bases outside gene matches: 6. CDR3 length equals 13 residues. CDR3 sequence (DNA): TGTGCCAGTTCCTGGGACAGCAACTATGGCTACACCTTC. Protein: CASSWDSNYGYTF.

The chain is built from TRBV6-5 and TRBJ1-2; D uncertain. Trimming stripped 5 bases from V and 4 bases from J, with 11 bases between. Germline assignment: CDR1 MNHEY and CDR2 SVGAGI. The CDR3 consists of 13 residues. CDR3 sequence reads: CASSTAILYGYTF. Written as DNA, the CDR3 is TGTGCCAGCAGTACCGCTATACTCTATGGCTACACCTTC.

The chain couples TRBV30 to TRBJ1-1; maybe TRBD1 (5 bases). CDR3 size: 15 residues. In germline, CDR1 is GTSNPN, CDR2 SVGIG (reference sequence). The V and J ends lost 0 bases and 4 bases respectively, with 15 bases between them. The CDR3: CAWSVQDRRGTEAFF. DNA for the CDR3: TGTGCCTGGAGTGTACAAGATAGGAGGGGCACTGAAGCTTTCTTT.

J is TRBJ2-7 and V is TRBV27; 7 bases map to TRBD2. J was trimmed by 3 bases and V by 3 bases; bases with no gene match: 2. The CDR3 spans 13 residues. CDR1 and CDR2 (germline): MNHEY, SMNVEV (reference sequence). The CDR3 DNA reads as TGTGCCAGCAGTTTGGGGGGGTACTACGAGCAGTACTTC. Amino acid sequence: CASSLGGYYEQYF.